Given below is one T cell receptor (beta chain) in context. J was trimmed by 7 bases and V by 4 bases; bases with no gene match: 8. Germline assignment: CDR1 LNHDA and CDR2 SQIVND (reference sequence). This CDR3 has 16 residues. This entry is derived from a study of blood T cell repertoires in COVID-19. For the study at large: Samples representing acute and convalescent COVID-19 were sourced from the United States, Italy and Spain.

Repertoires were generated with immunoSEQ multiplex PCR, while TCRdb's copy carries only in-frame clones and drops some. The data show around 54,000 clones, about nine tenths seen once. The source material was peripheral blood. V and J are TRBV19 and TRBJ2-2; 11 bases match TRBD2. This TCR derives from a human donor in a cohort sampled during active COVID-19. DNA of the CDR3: TGTGCCAGTAGTACTCTAGCGGGAGGAAGGGGCGGGGAGCTGTTTTTT. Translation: CASSTLAGGRGGELFF.